This T cell receptor (beta chain) was recovered during a study of blood T cell repertoires in COVID-19 (dated by TCRdb to the early 2020s). The study in broad terms: The collaborator samples originated in the United States, Italy and Spain and spanned the acute and convalescent phases of COVID-19. A freely available public database, intended as a resource for researchers studying the immune response to SARS-CoV-2, is where the repertoires were released. The prospective study material was composed of cDNA or gDNA derived from T cells, B-cell-depleted T cells, or PBMCs. Where HLA class I and class II types were available, the types were taken from metadata supplied by the sample provider, not from assay-based typing. Subjects who had been exposed to COVID-19, were actively infected with it, or had recovered from it provided the deeply sampled blood TCRbeta repertoires that made up the dataset. Nearly every sample came with metadata listing a de-identified subject ID, COVID-19 status, age in years and sex. Samples were obtained from the ongoing ImmuneRACE study (first 160 participants) and from about 1,300 subjects provided by 6 global collaborators. The paper as a whole reports these results and caveats: How much clinical and demographic metadata was included differed by source and by participant, and the metadata was provided uncurated.

Notes on this clone: Its antigen specificity is not known. Qualities for individual bases were not recorded, and no much larger clone is one base off.

The CDR3 has 14 amino acids, counting the end cysteine and phenylalanine. CDR3 DNA only is kept here, 42 bases in frame from base 1. Germline trimming amounts to 2 bases on V and 6 bases on J, with 4 as the count of junction bases outside the gene matches. CDR1 is given as WNHNN and CDR2 as SYGVQD, both from the germline V gene (reference sequence). In the prospective study, participants were 18 to 89 years old, resided in under 30 geographic areas of the United States, and were enrolled through a virtual design. In the prospective study, cohorts were assigned on the basis of participant-reported clinical history obtained from a screening survey and a study questionnaire. Recovered participants in ImmuneRACE Cohort 3 were defined as having two consecutive negative NP/OP PCR tests, clearance from a healthcare professional, or resolution of symptoms. In the prospective study, whole blood, serum and a nasopharyngeal or oropharyngeal swab were collected from each participant by mobile phlebotomists. Over a roughly 2-month period, participants in the prospective study had the option of providing additional blood draws and questionnaires. Before DNA extraction, prospective study blood samples were shipped either frozen or at room temperature.

The immunoSEQ Assay, a bias-controlled multiplex PCR, was used to amplify TCRbeta CDR3 regions from genomic DNA. The authors' analysis ran thus. The number of nucleated cells in each sample was estimated from the amplification of reference gene primers within the assay. To quantify the absolute abundance of each unique TCRbeta CDR3 rearrangement, sequence reads were collapsed and filtered. For each sample, productive Simpson clonality was calculated by taking the square root of Simpson's diversity index across productive rearrangements. TCRdb mirrors the immuneACCESS table, restricted to in-frame sequences. Some clones are absent from its copies; in checked studies, under half trace to an unresolved V gene, and the reason for the others is unknown. The V and J calls and the clone size are those of that table, but D and trimming were determined from the DNA. For this sample the table gives 490,000 or so clones, of which approximately 88% were detected only once. The top ten hold about 1.7% of the sample.

Recombination connected TRBV10-1 to TRBJ1-1; TRBD1 lines up with 9 middle nucleotides. This TCR derives from a woman aged 40 to 50 who had recovered from COVID-19. Sequencing input: PBMCs or T cells enriched from blood (not recorded which). The base sequence is TGCGCCAGCAGTGAGACAGGGGGCATCGCTGAAGCTTTCTTT. Its protein product is CASSETGGIAEAFF.